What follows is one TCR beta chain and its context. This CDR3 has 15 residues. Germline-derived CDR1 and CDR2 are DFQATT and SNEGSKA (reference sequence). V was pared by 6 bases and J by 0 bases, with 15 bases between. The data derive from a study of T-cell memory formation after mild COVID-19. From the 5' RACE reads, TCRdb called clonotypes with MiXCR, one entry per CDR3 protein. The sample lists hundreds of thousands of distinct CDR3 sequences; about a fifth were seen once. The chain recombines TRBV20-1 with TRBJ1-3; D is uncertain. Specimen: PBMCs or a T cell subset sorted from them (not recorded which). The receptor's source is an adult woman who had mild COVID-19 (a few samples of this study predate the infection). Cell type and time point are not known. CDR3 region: CSATTSVYSGNTIYF. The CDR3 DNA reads TGCAGTGCCACGACAAGCGTTTACTCTGGAAACACCATATATTTT.